This T cell receptor beta chain was observed in a study of CD8 T cells in ankylosing spondylitis (dated by TCRdb to about 2017). As for the study more broadly: To find TCR variants linked to disease, the study profiled T cell receptor beta repertoires in ankylosing spondylitis patients and healthy donors. In total, the full study cohort was made up of about 99 healthy donors and 25 to 30 ankylosing spondylitis patients. Peripheral blood was sampled, and synovial fluid was additionally collected from ankylosing spondylitis patients.

At least ten counts were recorded for this clonotype. This clone's antigen is unknown. No much larger clonotype is one base removed from it; base qualities were not supplied. The CDR3, from cysteine to phenylalanine, totals 13 residues. CDR3 DNA only is kept here, 39 bases in frame from base 1. Based on the germline V gene (reference sequence), the CDR1 and CDR2 sequences are DFQATT and SNEGSKA. The junction carries 13 bases between V and J, which are trimmed by 7 bases and 1 base respectively. The research as a whole found: A CD8+ phenotype was shown by the disease-linked clones, which were found at relatively low frequencies in peripheral blood. Significant enrichment of the disease-linked clones was reported in matched synovial fluid samples from ankylosing spondylitis patients. Some motif variants had previously been reported in the synovial fluid and blood of reactive arthritis patients, which suggests shared mechanisms of disease initiation. A TCR beta motif of seven or eight highly homologous amino acid variants appeared characteristic of blood from ankylosing spondylitis patients.

Sequencing took place on an Illumina HiSeq 2500. Quantitative 5'-RACE with molecular barcodes was the method used to prepare the TCR beta libraries. The paper's data handling went like this. A new computational method based on a probabilistic model of VDJ rearrangement was used to identify disease-linked TCR variants. Starting from the raw public reads, TCRdb applied fastp trimming at Q25, assembled clones with MiXCR and retained in-frame beta chains. Here each entry gathers all rows of one CDR3 protein and keeps the most common genes and DNA. The V and J calls were determined by TCRdb, not by the authors. The sample table shows 100,000 to 150,000 distinct CDR3 sequences, and around 8.5% are seen once. The ten largest clonotypes hold roughly 3.4% of the sample.

The sequence is built from TRBV20-1 and TRBJ2-5; the best D guess is TRBD1, with 7 bases matching. This sequence was found in a male donor with ankylosing spondylitis or in good health (not recorded which). Sequenced input: blood, either unsorted or a sorted T cell fraction (not recorded which). The encoded CDR3 is CSGRGTAQETQYF. The DNA is as follows: TGCAGTGGCAGGGGGACTGCCCAAGAGACCCAGTACTTC.